These 22 T cell receptor beta chains were all obtained from the same sample, sequenced in a study of cytomegalovirus exposure and HLA in healthy donors. 13 Jbeta primers and 60 Vbeta primers were used for the PCR. The assay was immunoSEQ multiplex PCR, and TCRdb's table has in-frame clones only and misses some. The table lists around 99,000 clones, approximately 79% of them singletons, with 14% in the top ten. Sample: PBMCs. These receptors all come from a woman between 40 and 50 years old in good health and CMV-seropositive.

J is TRBJ2-5 and V is TRBV6-1; 7 bases align to TRBD1. The germline CDR1 and CDR2 sequences are MNHNS and SASEGT. The junction had 13 bases not matched to a gene; V was cut back by 10 bases and J by 5 bases. This CDR3 is built from 14 residues. Written as DNA, the CDR3 is TGTGCCATCACCATGGACAGGCAGGGGGAGACCCAGTACTTC. Translation: CAITMDRQGETQYF.

For the CDR3, the DNA is TGCGCCAGCAGCCAGGACAGGGGAAGTAACCAAGAGACCCAGTACTTC. It codes for CASSQDRGSNQETQYF. The chain recombines TRBV4-3 with TRBJ2-5, with 9 bases identical to TRBD1. This CDR3 has 16 amino acids. In germline, CDR1 is LGHNA, CDR2 YSLEER. V dropped 3 bases and J dropped 0; count of bases not matched to a gene: 5.

J is TRBJ1-1 and V is TRBV6-6; tentatively, D is TRBD1 (6 bases). This CDR3 comprises 14 residues. Germline CDR1 is MNHNY and CDR2 is SVGAGI (reference sequence). Trimming took off 5 bases at V and 3 bases at J, with 13 bases between the two ends. The CDR3 protein is CASSATGRDTEAFF. CDR3 nucleotide sequence: TGTGCCAGCAGTGCCACAGGGAGGGACACTGAAGCTTTCTTT.

The chain has TRBV11-2 and TRBJ2-2; D is undetermined. The CDR3 sequence is 14 residues long. Germline CDR1 and CDR2: SGHAT and FQNNGV. The V end was cut by 4 bases, the J end by 3 bases, with 9 bases between. CDR3 protein: CASSSFLHTGELFF. As DNA, the CDR3 is TGTGCCAGCAGCTCTTTTCTCCACACCGGGGAGCTGTTTTTT.

This clone came up once. V gene TRBV4-1 combines with J gene TRBJ2-7; TRBD1 matches at 10 bases. The CDR3 length is 15 residues. Unmatched junction bases numbered 9, after V lost 4 bases and J lost 6 bases. The germline V gene has CDR1 MGHRA and CDR2 YSYEKL. CDR3: CASSRAGTGDLEQYF. The CDR3 bases are TGCGCCAGCAGCCGTGCCGGGACAGGGGATCTCGAGCAGTACTTC.

Points on this clone: One end of the junction does not line up with germline, which may come from a read error. This rearrangement joins TRBV15 to TRBJ2-3, with a possible D match to TRBD2 (5 bases). This CDR3 has 14 amino acids. CDR1 LNHNV and CDR2 YYDKDF come from the germline V gene (reference sequence). The CDR3 protein is CATSSPGEVSRAHF. The CDR3, as DNA: TGTGCCACCAGCAGCCCGGGTGAGGTTTCGAGGGCGCATTTT.

This clone came up a few times. The chain recombines TRBV7-2 with TRBJ1-4; a weak D match, TRBD1 (6 bases). The CDR3 is 15 amino acids. The V gene lost 5 bases and the J gene lost 6 bases, with 16 bases spanning the gap. Germline V gives CDR1 SGHTA, CDR2 FQGNSA. The CDR3 is CASSRNEAGDEKLFF. The CDR3 region has the DNA TGTGCCAGCAGCCGAAATGAGGCAGGGGATGAAAAACTGTTTTTT.

V gene TRBV6-1 combines with J gene TRBJ1-3, with D unresolved. The CDR3 length is 16 residues. CDR1 MNHNS and CDR2 SASEGT come from the germline V gene. Trimming cost V 1 base and J 0 bases, with 10 bases left between them. The CDR3 region is CASSEVPASSGNTIYF. CDR3 DNA sequence: TGTGCCAGCAGTGAAGTCCCGGCTAGCTCTGGAAACACCATATATTTT.

The rearrangement links TRBV10-3 to TRBJ2-7; D is possibly TRBD1 (5 bases). The germline gives CDR1 ENHRY, CDR2 SYGVKD. V lost 6 bases, J lost 3 bases, and 9 bases lay in between. This CDR3 has 12 residues. The chain's CDR3 is CAIRQVGYEQYF. The DNA of the CDR3 is TGTGCCATCAGACAGGTTGGCTACGAGCAGTACTTC.

The J gene is TRBJ1-2, the V gene TRBV2, with TRBD1 identical over 9 bases. The CDR3 is made up of 14 amino acids. Germline V gene data show CDR1 as SNHLY and CDR2 as FYNNEI. J was trimmed by 5 bases and V by 6 bases; bases with no gene match: 7. The CDR3 reads CASRDPGQGYGYTF. In DNA form, the CDR3 reads TGTGCCAGCAGGGACCCGGGACAGGGATATGGCTACACCTTC.

This chain joins TRBV2 and TRBJ1-2, with TRBD1 matching 7 bases. CDR1 and CDR2 from the germline V gene are SNHLY and FYNNEI. Trimming removed 6 bases from V and 8 bases from J; junction bases left unmatched: 12. The length of the CDR3 is 14 residues. The CDR3 region has the DNA TGTGCCAGCAGCCCCACAGGGGCACCGGGGGGCTACACCTTC. It is translated as CASSPTGAPGGYTF.

V and J are TRBV27 and TRBJ1-2; tentative D call: TRBD1 (5 bases). The ends were cut back, 5 bases at V and 3 bases at J, with 13 bases in the middle. CDR1 and CDR2 (germline): MNHEY, SMNVEV (reference sequence). CDR3 size: 14 residues. CDR3 sequence reads: CASSPLGGDYGYTF. The CDR3 region has the DNA TGTGCCAGCAGTCCTCTCGGGGGAGACTATGGCTACACCTTC.

V and J are TRBV5-1 and TRBJ1-2; a possible D gene is TRBD1 (5 bases). The CDR3 sequence is 13 residues long. Trimming pared 5 bases from V and 1 base from J, leaving 9 bases between. Germline loops: CDR1 SGHRS, CDR2 YFSETQ. CDR3 protein: CASRPDSNYGYTF. In DNA, the CDR3 is TGCGCCAGCAGGCCAGACAGTAACTATGGCTACACCTTC.

The V gene is TRBV7-9, the J gene TRBJ1-2, with TRBD1 as a possible D gene (6 bases). This CDR3 is built from 15 residues. With 5 bases removed from V and 4 bases from J, the gap between germline ends came to 17 bases. Germline V gene data show CDR1 as SEHNR and CDR2 as FQNEAQ (reference sequence). The CDR3 DNA follows: TGTGCCAGCAGCGATAGTACGGGACAAATCTATGGCTACACCTTC. Translating gives CASSDSTGQIYGYTF.

The chain combines TRBV5-1 with TRBJ2-5; 9 bases align to TRBD2. With 1 base clipped from V and 2 bases from J, the junction kept 3 bases outside the gene matches. This CDR3 has 15 residues. CDR1 and CDR2 from the germline V gene are SGHRS and YFSETQ. CDR3 sequence (DNA): TGCGCCAGCAGCTTGTCTAGCGGGGTACAAGAGACCCAGTACTTC. Translation: CASSLSSGVQETQYF.

The V call is TRBV4-1, the J call TRBJ1-5; perhaps TRBD1 as D (5 bases). The V end was cut by 4 bases, the J end by 5 bases, with 9 bases between. This CDR3 region has 13 residues. Germline V lookup: CDR1 MGHRA, CDR2 YSYEKL. CDR3 sequence reads: CASSLSRDQPQHF. The DNA for the CDR3 is TGCGCCAGCAGCCTAAGCAGGGATCAGCCCCAGCATTTT.

The chain carries TRBV30 and TRBJ1-1; maybe TRBD1 (5 bases). From germline, CDR1 is GTSNPN and CDR2 SVGIG (reference sequence). V was cut by 3 bases and J by 9 bases, with 11 bases left in between. CDR3 length: 11 residues. CDR3 residues: CAWSPGGKAFF. CDR3 coding DNA: TGTGCCTGGAGCCCGGGGGGGAAAGCTTTCTTT.

The CDR3 coding sequence is TGTGCCAGCAGCTTCTCAACGGGCACTGAAGCTTTCTTT. It yields the protein CASSFSTGTEAFF. The chain is built from TRBV11-3 and TRBJ1-1; D ambiguous. V lost 3 bases to trimming and J lost 4 bases, with 9 bases between them. Germline V gene lookup returns CDR1 SGHNT and CDR2 YENEEA. This CDR3 is 13 amino acids long.

J is TRBJ1-5 and V is TRBV29-1, with D possibly TRBD1 on 5 matching bases. The CDR3 has 12 amino acids. Trimming left V 4 bases short and J 6 bases short, with 10 bases between. Germline V gives CDR1 SQVTM, CDR2 ANQGSEA. The CDR3 loop is CSVGGDGQPQHF. The CDR3 DNA reads as TGCAGCGTTGGGGGGGACGGTCAGCCCCAGCATTTT.

This chain uses TRBV2 with TRBJ1-5; 11 positions agree with TRBD1. V dropped 6 bases and J dropped 8; count of bases not matched to a gene: 9. The germline CDR1 and CDR2 sequences are SNHLY and FYNNEI. This CDR3 spans 15 amino acids. The CDR3 reads CASREDRGPTEPQHF. The DNA of the CDR3 is TGTGCCAGCAGGGAGGACAGGGGGCCGACGGAGCCCCAGCATTTT.

The genes are TRBV6-5 and TRBJ1-5, with a possible D match to TRBD1 (6 bases). The CDR3 contains 14 residues. Per germline, CDR1 MNHEY and CDR2 SVGAGI. The V end lost 6 bases, the J end lost 0 bases, and 9 bases lay between the germline ends. The CDR3 nucleotides are TGTGCCAGCAGCCCGGGACATAGCAATCAGCCCCAGCATTTT. This sequence encodes CASSPGHSNQPQHF.

This chain links TRBV29-1 with TRBJ1-5; D is ambiguous. This CDR3 contains 12 residues. Trimming left V 7 bases short and J 3 bases short, with 10 bases between. Germline V CDR1 and CDR2: SQVTM, ANQGSEA. The CDR3 region is CSAQDPNQPQHF. The CDR3 DNA sequence: TGCAGCGCCCAGGATCCCAATCAGCCCCAGCATTTT. Based on the CDR3 plus reference TRBV29-1 and TRBJ1-5, the full variable domain is SAVISQKPSRDICQRGTSLTIQCQVDSQVTMMFWYRQQPGQSLTLIATANQGSEATYESGFVIDKFPISRPNLTFSTLTVSNMSPEDSSIYLCSAQDPNQPQHFGDGTRLSIL.